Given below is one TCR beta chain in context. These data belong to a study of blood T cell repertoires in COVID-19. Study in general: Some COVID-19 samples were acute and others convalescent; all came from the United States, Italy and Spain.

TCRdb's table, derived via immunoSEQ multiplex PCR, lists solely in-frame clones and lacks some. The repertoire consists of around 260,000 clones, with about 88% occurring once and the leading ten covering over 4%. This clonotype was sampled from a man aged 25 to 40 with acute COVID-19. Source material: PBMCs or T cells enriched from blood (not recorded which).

CDR3 region: CATSRVGGDSPLHF. The CDR3 region has the DNA TGTGCCACCAGCAGAGTCGGGGGAGATTCACCCCTCCACTTT. The V call is TRBV15, the J call TRBJ1-6, with D tentatively TRBD1 (5 bases). This CDR3 comprises 14 residues. Germline lookup yields CDR1 LNHNV and CDR2 YYDKDF (reference sequence). V shed 1 base and J shed 8 bases, with 9 bases lying between them.